This is a list of T cell receptor beta chains from one sample in a study of brain T cells in children with intractable seizures. TCRdb keeps only in-frame clones here, not all; method: immunoSEQ multiplex PCR. The table lists 110,000 or so clones, 85% to 95% of them singletons, with 3.8% in the top ten. Material: peripheral blood, obtained at surgery. Receptors originate from a boy under two years old with hemimegalencephaly and intractable seizures. Each CDR3 is given with its conserved first and last residue. The D gene is left open where the match is weak. Clone size appears in some rows only: once, few, many, or a class for an expanded clone.

>TRBD2|TRBJ2-5|-|TRBV27
CASGGRWETQYF
TGTGCCAGCGGCGGGAGGTGGGAGACCCAGTACTTC
>TRBD2|TRBJ2-1|-|TRBV3-1/TRBV3-2
CASSQDRTSISYNEQFF
TGTGCCAGCAGCCAAGATCGGACTAGCATATCCTACAATGAGCAGTTCTTC
>-|TRBJ2-1|-|TRBV5-8
CASSSQQGNEQFF
TGTGCCAGCAGCTCGCAACAGGGAAATGAGCAGTTCTTC
>-|TRBJ2-1|-|TRBV4-3
CASSQALYNEQFF
TGCGCCAGCAGCCAAGCTCTATACAATGAGCAGTTCTTC
>TRBD2|TRBJ2-1|-|TRBV14
CASSQEVLAGVRNEQFF
TGTGCCAGCAGCCAAGAGGTCCTAGCGGGAGTAAGAAATGAGCAGTTCTTC
>-|TRBJ1-6|-|TRBV29-1
CSVGSSYNSPLHF
TGCAGCGTTGGCAGCTCCTATAATTCACCCCTCCACTTT
>TRBD1|TRBJ2-7|-|TRBV20-1
CRGTGPYEQYF
TGCAGGGGGACAGGGCCCTACGAGCAGTACTTC
>-|TRBJ1-5|-|TRBV18
CASSLRNQPQHF
TGTGCCAGCTCACTACGCAATCAGCCCCAGCATTTT
>TRBD1|TRBJ2-3|-|TRBV3-1/TRBV3-2
CASSPDADREGGTDTQYF
TGTGCCAGCAGCCCCGACGCTGACAGGGAAGGTGGCACAGATACGCAGTATTTT
>-|TRBJ2-1|-|TRBV7-7
CASSPLLYGGGGYNEQFF
TGTGCCAGCAGCCCCCTACTATATGGGGGAGGGGGCTACAATGAGCAGTTCTTC
>TRBD1|TRBJ1-2|-|TRBV28
CASTPDRVYGYTF
TGTGCCAGCACCCCCGACAGGGTCTATGGCTACACCTTC
>-|TRBJ2-3|once|TRBV4-3
CASSPSPSASTDTQYF
TGCGCCAGCAGCCCTTCGCCGAGCGCTAGCACAGATACGCAGTATTTT
>-|TRBJ2-3|-|TRBV5-1
CASSLVVAGATDTQYF
TGCGCCAGCAGCTTGGTCGTCGCGGGTGCAACAGATACGCAGTATTTT
>TRBD1|TRBJ2-3|-|TRBV2
CASSSGGTSTDTQYF
TGTGCCAGCAGCTCAGGGGGAACGAGCACAGATACGCAGTATTTT
>TRBD1|TRBJ2-7|-|TRBV12-5
CASGNGTGYHF
TGTGCTAGTGGTAACGGGACAGGGTACCACTTC
>-|TRBJ2-5|-|TRBV3-1/TRBV3-2
CASSQVSTGKETQYF
TGTGCCAGCAGCCAAGTTTCGACAGGCAAAGAGACCCAGTACTTC
>TRBD1|TRBJ2-7|-|TRBV7-2
CASSPGQGFPSTYEQYF
TGTGCCAGCAGCCCGGGACAGGGCTTTCCATCTACCTACGAGCAGTACTTC
>TRBD2|TRBJ2-1|-|TRBV28
CASSSLTRTSGRREYNEQFF
TGTGCCAGCAGTTCCCTCACCCGGACTAGCGGGAGAAGGGAGTACAATGAGCAGTTCTTC
>-|TRBJ2-4|-|TRBV6-2/TRBV6-3
CASSYPAGNKNIQYF
TGTGCCAGCAGTTACCCGGCTGGGAACAAAAACATTCAGTACTTC
>-|TRBJ2-2|-|TRBV6-5
CASSLRGRWTGELFF
TGTGCCAGCAGTTTACGCGGGCGTTGGACCGGGGAGCTGTTTTTT
>-|TRBJ2-5|-|TRBV5-5
CVLAGARRETQYF
TGTGTCTTGGCGGGGGCGAGGCGGGAGACCCAGTACTTC
>TRBD2|TRBJ2-1|-|TRBV3-1/TRBV3-2
CASNLRPGLAQGGEQFF
TGTGCCAGCAACCTGAGACCGGGACTAGCTCAAGGAGGGGAGCAGTTCTTC
>TRBD1|TRBJ2-7|-|TRBV9
CASSVVNGQGINEQYF
TGTGCCAGCAGCGTAGTCAACGGACAGGGGATAAACGAGCAGTACTTC
>-|TRBJ1-3|-|TRBV9
CASSVDLASGNTIYF
TGTGCCAGCAGCGTAGATCTCGCCTCTGGAAACACCATATATTTT
>-|TRBJ2-3|-|TRBV19
CASSIHKGGADTQYF
TGTGCCAGTAGTATTCACAAGGGGGGCGCAGATACGCAGTATTTT
>-|TRBJ1-6|-|TRBV6-6
CASSYGPQGPSSPLHF
TGTGCCAGCAGTTACGGTCCGCAGGGGCCAAGTTCACCCCTCCACTTT
>-|TRBJ1-3|once|TRBV7-2
CASSLVPTDGYSGNTIYF
TGTGCCAGCAGCTTAGTCCCAACCGACGGGTACTCTGGAAACACCATATATTTT
>-|TRBJ2-5|-|TRBV27
CASSPRGYPQETQYF
TGTGCCAGCAGTCCCCGGGGATACCCCCAAGAGACCCAGTACTTC
>-|TRBJ2-5|-|TRBV6-2/TRBV6-3
CASSWTGGLAGEETQYF
TGTGCCAGCAGTTGGACAGGGGGCCTAGCGGGAGAAGAGACCCAGTACTTC
>-|TRBJ2-3|-|TRBV27
CASSSHSGDTQYF
TGTGCCAGCAGTTCCCACTCGGGAGATACGCAGTATTTT
>-|TRBJ2-1|-|TRBV7-3
CASGAGPTSSYNEQFF
TGTGCCAGCGGGGCGGGACCAACAAGCTCCTACAATGAGCAGTTCTTC
>-|TRBJ2-3|-|TRBV4-3
CASSPSRLLNTQYF
TGCGCCAGCAGCCCGTCCAGACTGCTAAATACGCAGTATTTT
>-|TRBJ2-1|-|TRBV11-2
CASSDTIWDLLRGEQFF
TGTGCCAGCAGCGACACCATATGGGATCTATTAAGAGGGGAGCAGTTCTTC
>TRBD1|TRBJ1-1|-|TRBV7-3
CASSLTGQGRMNTEAFF
TGTGCCAGCAGCTTAACAGGACAGGGGCGCATGAACACTGAAGCTTTCTTT
>TRBD2|TRBJ2-2|-|TRBV28
CASLKAGAHGELFF
TGTGCCAGCTTAAAAGCGGGAGCTCACGGGGAGCTGTTTTTT
>-|TRBJ2-1|-|TRBV5-4
CASSLEQGGDNEQFF
TGTGCCAGCAGCTTGGAACAGGGGGGGGACAATGAGCAGTTCTTC
>-|TRBJ1-4|-|TRBV10-3
CAISVDEKLFF
TGTGCCATCTCGGTGGATGAAAAACTGTTTTTT
>TRBD2|TRBJ2-7|-|TRBV27
CASSAGGHSYEQYF
TGTGCCAGTTCCGCGGGAGGCCATTCCTACGAGCAGTACTTC
>-|TRBJ2-7|few|TRBV18
CASSPGPGRGYEQYF
TGTGCCAGCTCACCTGGCCCCGGGAGAGGCTACGAGCAGTACTTC
>-|TRBJ2-7|-|TRBV28
CASSTRTGTIDEQYF
TGTGCCAGCAGTACCCGGACAGGGACTATAGACGAGCAGTACTTC
>TRBD1|TRBJ2-1|-|TRBV6-1
CASSERTGWGEQFF
TGTGCCAGCAGTGAGAGGACAGGGTGGGGTGAGCAGTTCTTC
>TRBD1|TRBJ2-7|-|TRBV28
CASLQAHRGLAPYEQYF
TGTGCCAGCCTTCAGGCCCACAGGGGGCTGGCCCCCTACGAGCAGTACTTC
>-|TRBJ2-7|-|TRBV7-3
CASSSGDKPSYEQYF
TGTGCCAGCAGCTCCGGGGACAAGCCCTCCTACGAGCAGTACTTC
>TRBD2|TRBJ2-3|-|TRBV6-1
CASSEEEREGDTQYF
TGTGCCAGCAGTGAAGAGGAGCGGGAAGGGGATACGCAGTATTTT
>TRBD2|TRBJ2-3|-|TRBV7-9
CASSSFRAGGQDTQYF
TGTGCCAGCAGCTCCTTCAGGGCGGGAGGGCAAGATACGCAGTATTTT
>TRBD2|TRBJ2-3|-|TRBV28
CASILAGTQYF
TGTGCCAGCATCCTAGCGGGAACGCAGTATTTT
>-|TRBJ1-2|-|TRBV27
CASSLQDPLLDGYTF
TGTGCCAGCAGTTTACAGGACCCGCTGCTGGATGGCTACACCTTC
>-|TRBJ2-3|once|TRBV11-2
CASSLAFSDTQYF
TGTGCCAGCAGCTTAGCGTTTTCAGATACGCAGTATTTT
>TRBD2|TRBJ2-1|-|TRBV7-3
CASSLTRAGGDEQFF
TGTGCCAGCAGCTTAACCCGAGCGGGGGGGGATGAGCAGTTCTTC
>-|TRBJ1-1|-|TRBV7-2
CASSPKTGNTEAFF
TGTGCCAGCAGCCCTAAAACAGGGAACACTGAAGCTTTCTTT
>TRBD2|TRBJ2-7|once|TRBV11-2
CASSKRAGGPYEQYF
TGTGCCAGCAGCAAGCGGGCGGGAGGGCCCTACGAGCAGTACTTC
>TRBD1|TRBJ2-3|-|TRBV14
CASSQLPGQGTDTQYF
TGTGCCAGCAGTCAATTACCGGGACAGGGCACAGATACGCAGTATTTT